The next 30 T cell receptor beta chains were all read from a single sample in a study of cytomegalovirus exposure and HLA in healthy donors. Primers for the PCR totalled 60 Vbeta and 13 Jbeta. Measured with immunoSEQ multiplex PCR; TCRdb has only the in-frame clones, and not every one. The repertoire includes 130,000 or so clones, roughly 70% of them detected once, and approximately 7% sits in the top ten. The sequencing input was PBMCs. All receptors derive from a man aged 35 to 55 in good health and CMV-seropositive.

The genes are TRBV10-3 and TRBJ1-1, with 9 bases fitting TRBD1. There are 14 residues in the CDR3. V gave up 6 bases and J gave up 2 bases; unmatched junction bases: 4. CDR1 is ENHRY and CDR2 is SYGVKD in the germline V gene. The CDR3 DNA is TGTGCCATCAGGGAGGGACAGGGTAACACTGAAGCTTTCTTT. This translates into CAIREGQGNTEAFF.

The chain links TRBV28 to TRBJ1-2; possibly TRBD1 for D (6 bases). This CDR3 spans 13 amino acids. V was pared by 6 bases and J by 7 bases, with 15 bases between. Per the germline V gene, CDR1 is MDHEN and CDR2 is SYDVKM. CDR3 in DNA: TGTGCCAGCAGCAAGACAGGACCTATTGGCTACACCTTC. This gives the protein CASSKTGPIGYTF.

The V gene is TRBV28, the J gene TRBJ1-5, with TRBD1 matching over 7 bases. The CDR3 contains 17 residues. With V trimmed by 6 bases and J by 3 bases, 14 bases remained unmatched. Germline V lookup: CDR1 MDHEN, CDR2 SYDVKM. CDR3 in DNA: TGTGCCAGCAGCGGGGGGGGACAGTGGGCCCCCAATCAGCCCCAGCATTTT. Protein sequence: CASSGGGQWAPNQPQHF.

The chain employs TRBV2 and TRBJ2-3; a weak D match, TRBD2 (5 bases). The CDR3 is 13 amino acids. In germline, CDR1 is SNHLY, CDR2 FYNNEI. V shed 11 bases and J shed 2 bases, with 14 bases lying between them. This CDR3 is CACKEEFTDTQYF. In DNA form, the CDR3 reads TGTGCCTGTAAGGAGGAATTCACAGATACGCAGTATTTT.

The CDR3 DNA reads TGTGCCAGCAGCTTAGTGACAGGGACATACAATGAGCAGTTCTTC. Its protein is CASSLVTGTYNEQFF. This chain joins TRBV11-2 and TRBJ2-1; TRBD1 matches 7 bases. In germline, CDR1 is SGHAT, CDR2 FQNNGV. V lost 1 base to trimming and J lost 4 bases; unmatched junction nucleotides: 4. The CDR3 is 15 amino acids.

The chain has TRBV7-6 and TRBJ2-6; 9 bases match TRBD1. J was trimmed by 0 bases and V by 3 bases; bases with no gene match: 9. The CDR3 length is 19 residues. The germline V gene encodes CDR1 SGHVS and CDR2 FNYEAQ. The CDR3 loop is CASSFQMTGGLSGANVLTF. Written as DNA, the CDR3 is TGTGCCAGCAGCTTCCAAATGACAGGGGGGCTCTCTGGGGCCAACGTCCTGACTTTC.

The rearrangement joins TRBV10-2 to TRBJ2-3; possibly TRBD1 for D (5 bases). Trimming took off 8 bases at V and 1 base at J, with 10 bases between the two ends. Germline-derived CDR1 and CDR2 are WSHSY and SAAADI. This CDR3 region has 13 residues. CDR3 loop: CASVGAGTDTQYF. Here the CDR3 DNA reads TGCGCCAGCGTTGGGGCGGGCACAGATACGCAGTATTTT.

The rearrangement uses TRBV28 and TRBJ2-5; unclear D gene. V lost 7 bases to trimming and J lost 5 bases, with 5 bases between them. The length of the CDR3 is 10 residues. CDR1 is MDHEN, CDR2 SYDVKM, per germline. CDR3: CASNRETQYF. The CDR3 region has the DNA TGTGCCAGCAATCGGGAGACCCAGTACTTC.

This clone was detected many times. This chain joins TRBV2 and TRBJ1-1; D gene unclear. In germline, CDR1 is SNHLY, CDR2 FYNNEI. The length of the CDR3 is 13 residues. Trimming cost V 7 bases and J 5 bases, with 14 bases left between them. This chain's CDR3 is CASILNSGTEAFF. The DNA of the CDR3 is TGTGCCAGCATCCTGAACTCCGGGACTGAAGCTTTCTTT.

This sequence joins TRBV5-4 and TRBJ2-7; 7 bases align to TRBD2. The V gene end was trimmed by 2 bases and the J gene end by 0 bases; junction bases not matched to a gene: 5. The CDR3 is 15 residues long. Germline values: CDR1 SGHNT, CDR2 YYREEE (reference sequence). The CDR3 is CASSFRASGSYEQYF. Here the CDR3 DNA reads TGTGCCAGCAGCTTTCGGGCTAGCGGCTCCTACGAGCAGTACTTC.

The J gene is TRBJ2-5, the V gene TRBV5-1; 8 bases fit TRBD1. Germline V gene data show CDR1 as SGHRS and CDR2 as YFSETQ. The CDR3 is made up of 15 amino acids. Trimming removed 2 bases from V and 1 base from J; junction bases left unmatched: 4. The chain's CDR3 is CASSFYTGGQETQYF. CDR3 nucleotide sequence: TGCGCCAGCAGCTTCTATACAGGGGGCCAAGAGACCCAGTACTTC.

The genes are TRBV9 and TRBJ2-1; 7 nucleotides line up with TRBD2. The CDR3 extends over 15 amino acids. Unmatched junction bases numbered 14, after V lost 0 bases and J lost 14 bases. Germline lookup yields CDR1 SGDLS and CDR2 YYNGEE. The CDR3 loop reads CASSVAVLADSLKFF. The CDR3 DNA is TGTGCCAGCAGCGTAGCGGTCCTAGCGGACTCGCTCAAGTTCTTC. The full variable domain, rest sourced from reference TRBV9 and TRBJ2-1, is DSGVTQTPKHLITATGQRVTLRCSPRSGDLSVYWYQQSLDQGLQFLIQYYNGEERAKGNILERFSAQQFPDLHSELNLSSLELGDSALYFCASSVAVLADSLKFFGPGTRLTVL.

This chain joins TRBV28 and TRBJ1-1; D uncertain. Germline-derived CDR1 and CDR2 are MDHEN and SYDVKM. V was clipped by 3 bases and J by 2 bases, with 19 bases between them. This CDR3 is 17 amino acids long. CDR3 amino acids: CASSFEAWLPENTEAFF. CDR3 DNA sequence: TGTGCCAGCAGTTTTGAGGCGTGGCTGCCAGAAAACACTGAAGCTTTCTTT.

This rearrangement joins TRBV4-2 to TRBJ2-3; 9 nucleotides agree with TRBD2. The CDR3 is 16 residues long. Losses at the gene ends were 0 bases for V and 1 base for J; bases not matched to a gene: 2. Germline V gives CDR1 LGHNA, CDR2 YNFKEQ. CDR3 nucleotides: TGTGCCAGCAGCCAAGAGGGCGGGAGGGGCACAGATACGCAGTATTTT. Translating it yields CASSQEGGRGTDTQYF.

As DNA, the CDR3 is TGTGCCAGCAGCCCCGGGACAGTCAACTATGGCTACACCTTC. This encodes CASSPGTVNYGYTF. The rearrangement uses TRBV7-9 and TRBJ1-2; 7 positions match TRBD1. CDR3 length equals 14 residues. The J segment lost 2 bases and the V segment lost 5 bases, leaving 5 bases of the junction unmatched. Germline loops: CDR1 SEHNR, CDR2 FQNEAQ (reference sequence). Looking up the rest from reference TRBV7-9 and TRBJ1-2 gives the full variable domain: DTGVSQNPRHKITKRGQNVTFRCDPISEHNRLYWYRQTLGQGPEFLTYFQNEAQLEKSRLLSDRFSAERPKGSFSTLEIQRTEQGDSAMYLCASSPGTVNYGYTFGSGTRLTVV.

In its sample, this clone was seen once. This chain joins TRBV27 and TRBJ2-5; TRBD1 matches 7 bases. The DNA end lines up better with TRBJ2-7; the J call may be wrong. The length of the CDR3 is 14 residues. Looked up from germline, CDR1 is MNHEY and CDR2 is SMNVEV (reference sequence). The CDR3 region is CASSLGDSSYEQYF. CDR3 DNA sequence: TGTGCCAGCAGTTTAGGGGACAGCTCCTACGAGCAGTACTTC.

The genes are TRBV5-5 and TRBJ1-5; 8 bases are shared with TRBD1. The germline V gene has CDR1 SGHKS and CDR2 YYEKEE (reference sequence). This CDR3 has 14 amino acids. The J segment lost 6 bases and the V segment lost 4 bases, leaving 6 bases of the junction unmatched. CDR3 protein: CASSPGGASQPQHF. The DNA for the CDR3 is TGTGCCAGCAGCCCAGGGGGCGCTAGTCAGCCCCAGCATTTT.

The chain couples TRBV19 to TRBJ2-1, with TRBD2 matching 10 bases. J lost 7 bases, V lost 0 bases, and 9 bases had no gene match. Germline V gene sequence: CDR1 LNHDA, CDR2 SQIVND (reference sequence). The CDR3 loop spans 17 amino acids. This CDR3 is CASSIEMGLARWNEQFF. CDR3 coding DNA: TGTGCCAGTAGTATAGAAATGGGACTAGCGCGATGGAATGAGCAGTTCTTC.

The chain combines TRBV5-1 with TRBJ2-7, with D possibly TRBD2 on 5 matching bases. The CDR3 has 14 amino acids. CDR1 is SGHRS and CDR2 is YFSETQ in the germline V gene. The V and J ends lost 0 bases and 7 bases respectively, with 14 bases between them. Here the CDR3 reads CASSLDPFPGEQYF. The CDR3 DNA reads as TGCGCCAGCAGCTTGGACCCCTTTCCGGGGGAGCAGTACTTC.

This rearrangement joins TRBV6-6 to TRBJ2-2, with TRBD1 identical over 9 bases. This CDR3 is 13 amino acids long. With V trimmed by 6 bases and J by 5 bases, 1 base remained unmatched. Per germline, CDR1 MNHNY and CDR2 SVGAGI (reference sequence). The chain's CDR3 is CASRGQGTGELFF. CDR3 sequence (DNA): TGTGCCAGCAGGGGACAGGGTACCGGGGAGCTGTTTTTT.

V is TRBV7-2 and J is TRBJ1-5, with 8 bases matching TRBD1. The CDR3 has 14 amino acids. CDR1 is SGHTA, CDR2 FQGNSA, per germline. Unmatched junction bases numbered 8, after V lost 6 bases and J lost 7 bases. For the CDR3, the DNA is TGTGCCAGCAGGGGGACAGGCGAGGAACAGCCCCAGCATTTT. It codes for CASRGTGEEQPQHF.

The gene calls are TRBV27 and TRBJ2-4, with D perhaps TRBD1 (5 bases). Trimming cost V 4 bases and J 5 bases, with 12 bases left between them. Germline CDR1 reads MNHEY; CDR2 reads SMNVEV (reference sequence). The CDR3 extends over 14 amino acids. The CDR3 DNA reads TGTGCCAGCAGTTCTTCAGGGTTGCAAAACATTCAGTACTTC. Encoded protein: CASSSSGLQNIQYF.

This chain joins TRBV5-1 and TRBJ1-5; D remains unclear. The germline V gene has CDR1 SGHRS and CDR2 YFSETQ. This CDR3 region has 14 residues. Trimming left V 0 bases short and J 3 bases short, with 7 bases between. The CDR3 nucleotides are TGCGCCAGCAGCTTGGGAGGGATCAATCAGCCCCAGCATTTT. It is translated as CASSLGGINQPQHF. The variable domain in full, with the rest retrieved from reference TRBV5-1 and TRBJ1-5, is KAGVTQTPRYLIKTRGQQVTLSCSPISGHRSVSWYQQTPGQGLQFLFEYFSETQRNKGNFPGRFSGRQFSNSRSEMNVSTLELGDSALYLCASSLGGINQPQHFGDGTRLSIL.

The chain joins TRBV6-5 to TRBJ2-5, with D maybe TRBD1 (5 bases). Trimming shortened V by 6 bases and J by 4 bases, and 9 bases separated the two germline ends. Germline V gene lookup returns CDR1 MNHEY and CDR2 SVGAGI. The CDR3 is 12 amino acids. This chain's CDR3 is CASRAGLETQYF. The CDR3 coding sequence is TGTGCCAGCAGAGCAGGGTTAGAGACCCAGTACTTC.

This clone was found once. J is TRBJ2-7 and V is TRBV11-3, with 7 bases lining up with TRBD2. CDR1 SGHNT and CDR2 YENEEA come from the germline V gene. The ends lost 4 bases at V and 6 bases at J; junction bases unmatched: 6. This CDR3 has 13 residues. The CDR3 protein is CASSWGGRGEQYF. In DNA, the CDR3 is TGTGCCAGCAGCTGGGGGGGAAGGGGCGAGCAGTACTTC.

The chain links TRBV10-1 to TRBJ2-3, with a tentative D call TRBD1 (5 bases). The CDR3 is made up of 13 amino acids. CDR1 is WNHNN and CDR2 is SYGVQD in the germline V gene (reference sequence). Between the trimmed V and J ends, which lost 4 bases and 3 bases, there was a span of 8 bases. CDR3 coding DNA: TGCGCCAGCAGTGGAAGGGGTACAGATACGCAGTATTTT. It codes for CASSGRGTDTQYF.

The J gene is TRBJ2-1, the V gene TRBV7-9; 7 positions match TRBD2. Per germline, CDR1 SEHNR and CDR2 FQNEAQ (reference sequence). This CDR3 contains 17 residues. The trim removed 4 bases at V and 4 bases at J, leaving 13 bases unmatched. The CDR3 is CASSSEPGLKTYNEQFF. The CDR3 DNA follows: TGTGCCAGCAGCTCAGAACCGGGACTAAAAACATACAATGAGCAGTTCTTC.

The V and J genes are TRBV10-3 and TRBJ1-3; the match to TRBD1 covers 8 bases. The V gene's germline CDR1 is ENHRY and CDR2 SYGVKD. CDR3 length: 15 residues. The V gene end was trimmed by 7 bases and the J gene end by 4 bases; junction bases not matched to a gene: 9. CDR3 bases: TGTGCCATCAACCCGACAGGGGCGAGGGGAAACACCATATATTTT. Encoded protein: CAINPTGARGNTIYF.

The chain recombines TRBV2 with TRBJ2-2; no clear D. This CDR3 has 13 residues. Looked up from germline, CDR1 is SNHLY and CDR2 is FYNNEI. The ends were cut back, 4 bases at V and 4 bases at J, with 7 bases in the middle. The CDR3 region is CASSVASTGELFF. The CDR3 DNA reads as TGTGCCAGCAGTGTAGCCAGCACCGGGGAGCTGTTTTTT.

This clone was recorded a few times. The chain recombines TRBV14 with TRBJ1-4; no clear D gene. V was trimmed by 4 bases and J by 4 bases, leaving 19 bases between them. CDR1 SGHDN and CDR2 FVKESK come from the germline V gene. There are 17 residues in the CDR3. CDR3 amino acids: CASSRASPGSVNEKLFF. CDR3 nucleotide sequence: TGTGCCAGCAGCCGAGCGTCTCCGGGATCGGTTAATGAAAAACTGTTTTTT.